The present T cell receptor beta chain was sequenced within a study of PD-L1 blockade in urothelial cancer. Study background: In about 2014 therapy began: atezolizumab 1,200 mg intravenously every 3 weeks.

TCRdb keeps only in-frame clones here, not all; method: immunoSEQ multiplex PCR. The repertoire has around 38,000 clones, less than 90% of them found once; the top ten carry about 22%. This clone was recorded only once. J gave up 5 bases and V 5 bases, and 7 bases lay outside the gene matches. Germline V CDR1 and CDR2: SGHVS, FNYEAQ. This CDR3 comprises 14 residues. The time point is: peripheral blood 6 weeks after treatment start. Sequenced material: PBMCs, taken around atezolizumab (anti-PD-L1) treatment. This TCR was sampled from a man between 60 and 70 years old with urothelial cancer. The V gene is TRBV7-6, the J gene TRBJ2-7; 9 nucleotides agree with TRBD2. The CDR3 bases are TGTGCCAGCAGCGGAACTAGCGGGTTCGACGAGCAGTACTTC. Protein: CASSGTSGFDEQYF.